The following is a TCR beta chain sequence with its context. Its target is unknown. The V gene's germline CDR1 is PRHDT and CDR2 FYEKMQ (reference sequence). The CDR3 has 15 residues. V dropped 4 bases and J dropped 2; count of bases not matched to a gene: 7. From the 120-subject validation cohort, which was separate from the approximately 670-subject first cohort, the donors were drawn. These data are taken from a study of cytomegalovirus exposure and HLA in healthy donors. Regarding the study as a whole: Most TCR sequences showed up rarely, but some public TCRs showed up in many donors. Reportedly, cytomegalovirus status was diagnosed with high sensitivity and specificity. Three CMV-associated chains were confirmed in vitro to be specific for CMV antigens.

TCRdb's table, derived via immunoSEQ multiplex PCR, lists solely in-frame clones and lacks some. The sample shows roughly 300,000 clones, roughly 85% of them seen only once. The sample consisted of PBMCs. This clonotype was sampled from a woman under 30 in good health and CMV-seronegative. The chain carries TRBV13 and TRBJ2-7, with TRBD2 matching 8 bases. For the CDR3, the DNA is TGTGCCAGCAGCTCCGGACTAGCCCGGACCTACGAGCAGTACTTC. This sequence encodes CASSSGLARTYEQYF.